This T cell receptor beta chain was identified in a study of blood T cell repertoires in COVID-19. Study as a whole: Sites in the United States, Italy and Spain provided acute and convalescent COVID-19 samples.

This clone has only one observation. A Seattle source enrolled patients during active infection and followed them longitudinally. Per the germline V gene, CDR1 is SGHRS and CDR2 is YFSETQ. Trimming cost V 0 bases and J 3 bases, with 6 bases left between them. The CDR3 length is 14 residues. In the study's own analysis: Reference gene primer amplification in the assay estimated nucleated cell counts. Repertoires were generated with immunoSEQ multiplex PCR, while TCRdb's copy carries only in-frame clones and drops some. V and J calls and clone size are copied from that table; D and trimming were computed from the DNA. The repertoire holds some 300,000 clones, 90% seen once, with 6% to 8% in the top ten.

This chain connects TRBV5-1 to TRBJ1-4; D not resolved. This clonotype was obtained from a woman aged 50 to 65 with COVID-19, enrolled during active disease. Sequenced: peripheral blood. CDR3 in DNA: TGCGCCAGCAGCTTGGGGGCCCCTAATGAAAAACTGTTTTTT. Its translation: CASSLGAPNEKLFF.